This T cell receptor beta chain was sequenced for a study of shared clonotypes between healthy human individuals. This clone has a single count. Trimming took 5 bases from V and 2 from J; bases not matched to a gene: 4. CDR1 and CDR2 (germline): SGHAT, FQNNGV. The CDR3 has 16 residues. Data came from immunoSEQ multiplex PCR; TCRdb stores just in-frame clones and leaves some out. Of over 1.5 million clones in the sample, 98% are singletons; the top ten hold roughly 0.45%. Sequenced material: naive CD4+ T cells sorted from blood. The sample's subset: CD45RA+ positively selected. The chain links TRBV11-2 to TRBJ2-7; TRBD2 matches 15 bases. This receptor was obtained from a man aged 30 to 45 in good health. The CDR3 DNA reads TGTGCCAGCAGCCCGCGGACTAGCGGGAGGGCCTACGAGCAGTACTTC. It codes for CASSPRTSGRAYEQYF.